A selection of T cell receptor beta chains follows, all from one sample in a study of cytomegalovirus exposure and HLA in healthy donors. Some clones are missing from TCRdb's copy, which holds only in-frame ones; the method was immunoSEQ multiplex PCR. Among over 200,000 clones listed, about 80% were seen once. Sequences were obtained from PBMCs. Receptors originate from a male donor in good health and CMV-seronegative. Both conserved end residues are part of each CDR3. The D gene is left open where the match is weak. Size is stated for part of the rows, as once, few or many counts, or as a class when the clone is expanded.

TRBV29-1	TRBJ2-1	few	-	TGCAGCAGTGCGAGGGGGGGATACAATGAGCAGTTCTTC	CSSARGGYNEQFF
TRBV13	TRBJ1-3	-	TRBD1	TGTGCCAGCAGCTGGATCAAAACGGGACAGATCTCTGGAAACACCATATATTTT	CASSWIKTGQISGNTIYF
TRBV5-5	TRBJ1-5	-	-	TGTGCCAGCAGCCTCAGTAGCAATCAGCCCCAGCATTTT	CASSLSSNQPQHF
TRBV30	TRBJ1-2	-	-	TGTGCCTGGAGTACAGGGATCGGCTATGGCTACACCTTC	CAWSTGIGYGYTF
TRBV28	TRBJ2-1	-	TRBD2	TGTGCCAGCAGTTTAACGACTAGCGGGTCCAATGAGCAGTTCTTC	CASSLTTSGSNEQFF
TRBV6-4	TRBJ2-1	-	TRBD1	TGTGCCAGCAGTGACAGGACAGGCTACTCCTACAATGAGCAGTTCTTC	CASSDRTGYSYNEQFF
TRBV5-4	TRBJ2-6	-	-	TGTGCCAGCAGCTTATCATTGGGGGGCTCTGGGGCCAACGTCCTGACTTTC	CASSLSLGGSGANVLTF
TRBV10-3	TRBJ2-3	-	TRBD1	TGTGCCATCAGTGAGTACGGGACAGGGGGCCAGTCAGATACGCAGTATTTT	CAISEYGTGGQSDTQYF
TRBV15	TRBJ1-3	-	-	TGTGCCACCAGCAGAGTAGGGGGTGGAAACACCATATATTTT	CATSRVGGGNTIYF
TRBV7-2	TRBJ1-2	-	-	TGTGCCAGCAGCTTAGGGGGGGGCTATGGCTACACCTTC	CASSLGGGYGYTF
TRBV7-9	TRBJ1-1	-	TRBD1	TGTGCCAGCAGCCGCGGACAGGGGAACACTGAAGCTTTCTTT	CASSRGQGNTEAFF
TRBV20-1	TRBJ1-4	-	-	TGCAGTGCTAGAGATCTTGAAAAACTGTTTTTT	CSARDLEKLFF
TRBV7-9	TRBJ2-7	-	-	TGTGCCAGCAGCTTAGGCGTCGGAGACTACGAGCAGTACTTC	CASSLGVGDYEQYF
TRBV27	TRBJ2-7	-	TRBD1	TGTGCCAGCAGCTTAGGTCCCCCGGGACAGGGGTCCGACGAGCAGTACTTC	CASSLGPPGQGSDEQYF
TRBV11-3	TRBJ2-2	few	TRBD1	TGTGCCAGCAGCTTAGGACAGGGGAGGACCGGGGAGCTGTTTTTT	CASSLGQGRTGELFF
TRBV7-2	TRBJ2-5	-	-	TGTGCCAGCAGCTTAACAGGGCCGCAAGAGACCCAGTACTTC	CASSLTGPQETQYF
TRBV10-3	TRBJ2-1	-	TRBD2	TGTGCCACCTCTGCGGGGGGTCTCAACAATGAGCAGTTCTTC	CATSAGGLNNEQFF
TRBV19	TRBJ2-2	-	-	TGTGCCAGTAGGGGCTGGACAACGAACACCGGGGAGCTGTTTTTT	CASRGWTTNTGELFF
TRBV9	TRBJ2-2	-	TRBD1	TGTGCCAGCAGCGCACCCACGACAGGGTATAGGAACACCGGGGAGCTGTTTTTT	CASSAPTTGYRNTGELFF
TRBV6-1	TRBJ2-1	-	-	TGTGCCAGCAGTGCCCACAGGGACCCCCCTTACAATGAGCAGTTCTTC	CASSAHRDPPYNEQFF
TRBV6-6	TRBJ2-3	-	-	TGTGCCAGCGACACCGCGAGCACAGATACGCAGTATTTT	CASDTASTDTQYF
TRBV15	TRBJ2-1	few	TRBD2	TGTGCCACCAGACCTAGCGGGAGTAAGTACAATGAGCAGTTCTTC	CATRPSGSKYNEQFF
TRBV7-2	TRBJ2-7	-	-	TGTGCCAGCAGCAGTCGACAGGTTCCCTACGAGCAGTACTTC	CASSSRQVPYEQYF
TRBV7-2	TRBJ2-7	-	TRBD1	TGTGCCAGCAGCCAGGACAGGGAAAGCTACGAGCAGTACTTC	CASSQDRESYEQYF
TRBV6-5	TRBJ2-7	-	TRBD1	TGTGCCAGCAGTTACGGGACAGGGGGGTACGAGCAGTACTTC	CASSYGTGGYEQYF
TRBV5-1	TRBJ1-3	-	-	TGCGCCAGCAGCTTGGACGGCTCTGGAAACACCATATATTTT	CASSLDGSGNTIYF
TRBV18	TRBJ2-5	-	TRBD2	TGTGCCAGCTCACCACTCGGGGGGCAAGAGACCCAGTACTTC	CASSPLGGQETQYF
TRBV28	TRBJ2-7	-	-	TGTGCCAGCAGTTTTGAGGCAGCCTCCTACGAGCAGTACTTC	CASSFEAASYEQYF
TRBV7-8	TRBJ2-2	-	-	TGTGCCAGCAGCACCCATGGCGGCACCGGGGAGCTGTTTTTT	CASSTHGGTGELFF